This T cell receptor beta chain came from a study of T cell responses to AZD1222 COVID-19 vaccine. This clone was detected once. Sequencing used immunoSEQ multiplex PCR; TCRdb keeps in-frame clones, though not all of them. The sample shows 140,000 to 150,000 clones, about 86% of them seen only once. The V gene end was trimmed by 1 base and the J gene end by 5 bases; junction bases not matched to a gene: 4. The CDR3 runs to 15 residues. The germline gives CDR1 SGHRS, CDR2 YFSETQ. This material consisted of peripheral blood, taken 28 days after the second AZD1222 dose. The sequence was collected from an adult who received the AZD1222 COVID-19 vaccine. The V call is TRBV5-1, the J call TRBJ2-5, with 11 bases fitting TRBD1. The CDR3 sequence is CASSLRTGGWETQYF. DNA for the CDR3: TGCGCCAGCAGCTTGCGGACAGGGGGCTGGGAGACCCAGTACTTC. The full variable domain, with the rest looked up from reference TRBV5-1 and TRBJ2-5, is KAGVTQTPRYLIKTRGQQVTLSCSPISGHRSVSWYQQTPGQGLQFLFEYFSETQRNKGNFPGRFSGRQFSNSRSEMNVSTLELGDSALYLCASSLRTGGWETQYFGPGTRLLVL.